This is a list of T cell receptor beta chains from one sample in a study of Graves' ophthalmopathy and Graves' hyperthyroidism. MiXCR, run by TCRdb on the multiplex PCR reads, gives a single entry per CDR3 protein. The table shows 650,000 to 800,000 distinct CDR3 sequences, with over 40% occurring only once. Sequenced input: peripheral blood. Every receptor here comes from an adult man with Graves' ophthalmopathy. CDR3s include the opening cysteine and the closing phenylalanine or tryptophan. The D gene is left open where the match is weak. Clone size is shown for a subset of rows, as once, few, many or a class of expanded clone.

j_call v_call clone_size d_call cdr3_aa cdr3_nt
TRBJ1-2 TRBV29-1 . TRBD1 CSPQGAGGYTF TGCAGCCCGCAGGGGGCGGGCGGCTACACCTTC
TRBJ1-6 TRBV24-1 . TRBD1 CATRDSQGNSPLHF TGTGCCACCAGGGACTCACAGGGGAATTCACCCCTCCACTTT
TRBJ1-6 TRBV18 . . CASSPPPPSPLHF TGTGCCAGCTCACCCCCTCCACCCTCACCCCTCCACTTT
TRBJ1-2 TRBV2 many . CASSQQGGEHGYTF TGTGCCAGCTCCCAACAAGGAGGGGAGCATGGCTACACCTTC
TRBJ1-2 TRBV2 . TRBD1 CASSGTGASQEGGYTF TGTGCCAGCAGCGGGACAGGGGCCTCTCAAGAAGGTGGCTACACCTTC
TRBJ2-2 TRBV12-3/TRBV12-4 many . CASSKDYPMGELFF TGTGCCAGTTCTAAGGACTACCCCATGGGGGAGCTGTTTTTT
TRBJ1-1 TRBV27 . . CASEQGTEAFF TGTGCCAGTGAACAGGGTACTGAAGCTTTCTTT
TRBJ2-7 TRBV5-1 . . CASSLVGGQIYEQYF TGCGCCAGCAGCTTGGTTGGGGGACAAATTTACGAGCAGTACTTC
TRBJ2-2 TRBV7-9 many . CASNPEKNANTGELFF TGTGCCAGCAACCCCGAGAAAAACGCGAACACCGGGGAGCTGTTTTTT
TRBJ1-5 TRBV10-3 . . CASSEIRGSNQPQHF TGTGCCAGCAGTGAAATCCGGGGGAGCAATCAGCCCCAGCATTTT
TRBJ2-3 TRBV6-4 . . CASSDRSTDTQYF TGTGCCAGCAGTGACAGGAGCACAGATACGCAGTATTTT
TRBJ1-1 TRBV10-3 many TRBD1 CAISGGQGPTEAFF TGTGCCATCAGTGGCGGACAGGGGCCTACTGAAGCTTTCTTT
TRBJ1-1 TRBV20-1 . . CSARDLGARTEAFF TGCAGTGCTAGAGATCTGGGGGCTCGTACTGAAGCTTTCTTT
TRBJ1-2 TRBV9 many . CASARAGGSGGYTF TGTGCCAGCGCCCGTGCAGGCGGCAGCGGGGGCTACACCTTC
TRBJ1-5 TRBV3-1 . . CASSQESSNQPQHF TGTGCCAGCAGCCAAGAGAGTAGCAATCAGCCCCAGCATTTT
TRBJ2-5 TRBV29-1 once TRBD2 CSVEEGLAGGQETQYF TGCAGCGTTGAAGAAGGACTAGCGGGGGGGCAAGAGACCCAGTACTTC
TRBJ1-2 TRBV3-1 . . CASSQGEGRVLGYTF TGTGCCAGCAGCCAAGGGGAAGGACGGGTCCTTGGCTACACCTTC
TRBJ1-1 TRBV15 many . CATSTLPVSRGTEAFF TGTGCCACCAGCACCCTACCAGTGTCTCGGGGCACTGAAGCTTTCTTT
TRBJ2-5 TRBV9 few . CASSPNQHERGETQYF TGTGCCAGCTCACCAAATCAGCATGAGAGGGGAGAGACCCAGTACTTC
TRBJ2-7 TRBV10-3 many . CAISPVDNSYEQYF TGTGCCATCAGCCCCGTGGACAACTCCTACGAGCAGTACTTC
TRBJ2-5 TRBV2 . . CASSEGVKTQYF TGTGCCAGCAGTGAAGGGGTAAAGACCCAGTACTTC
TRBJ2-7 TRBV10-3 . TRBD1 CAISEWGTGAYEQYF TGTGCCATCAGTGAGTGGGGAACAGGGGCCTACGAGCAGTACTTC
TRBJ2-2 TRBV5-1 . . CASSQGGYTGELFF TGCGCCAGCAGCCAAGGGGGATACACCGGGGAGCTGTTTTTT
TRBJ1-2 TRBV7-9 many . CASSLEVTGWATF TGTGCCAGCAGCTTAGAAGTGACAGGATGGGCGACCTTC
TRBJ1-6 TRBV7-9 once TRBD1 CASSRQGWGSPLHF TGTGCCAGCAGCCGACAGGGTTGGGGTTCACCCCTCCACTTT
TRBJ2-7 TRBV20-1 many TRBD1 CSAIRQGLSYEQYF TGCAGTGCTATCAGACAGGGGTTATCCTACGAGCAGTACTTC
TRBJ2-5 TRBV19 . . CASSIDRETQYF TGTGCCAGTAGTATAGACAGGGAGACCCAGTACTTC
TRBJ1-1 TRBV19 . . CASGRKREVLNTEAFF TGTGCCAGTGGGCGAAAGAGGGAAGTTTTGAACACTGAAGCTTTCTTT
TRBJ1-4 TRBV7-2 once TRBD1 CASSQNRGEKPFF TGCGCCAGCAGCCAAAACAGGGGGGAAAAACCGTTTTTT
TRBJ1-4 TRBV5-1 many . CASSENVQGNEKLFF TGCGCCAGCAGCGAGAATGTCCAGGGCAATGAAAAACTGTTTTTT
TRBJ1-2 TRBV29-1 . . CSVDVGARGYTF TGCAGCGTTGATGTGGGGGCCCGTGGCTACACCTTC
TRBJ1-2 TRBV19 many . CASSINRLANYGYTF TGTGCCAGTAGTATAAACAGGCTCGCTAACTATGGCTACACCTTC
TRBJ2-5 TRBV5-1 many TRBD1 CASSLITGGSRETQYF TGCGCCAGCAGCTTGATTACAGGGGGCTCACGGGAGACCCAGTACTTC
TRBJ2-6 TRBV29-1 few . CSVGLGYSGANVLTF TGCAGCGTTGGTCTAGGTTACTCTGGGGCCAACGTCCTGACTTTC
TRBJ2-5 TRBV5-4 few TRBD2 CASSSLKGTSSQTQYF TGTGCCAGCAGCTCGCTTAAGGGGACTAGTTCGCAGACCCAGTACTTC
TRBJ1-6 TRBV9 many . CASSVVYNSPLHF TGTGCCAGCAGCGTAGTTTATAATTCACCCCTCCACTTT
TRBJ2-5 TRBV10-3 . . CAGTGRPQETQYF TGTGCTGGTACAGGGCGGCCACAAGAGACCCAGTACTTC
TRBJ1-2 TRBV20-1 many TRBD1 CSARARGTGDGYTF TGCAGTGCTAGAGCGAGGGGGACAGGAGATGGCTACACCTTC
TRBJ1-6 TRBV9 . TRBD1 CASSPGATGGNSPLHF TGTGCCAGCAGCCCCGGGGCTACAGGGGGGAATTCACCCCTCCACTTT
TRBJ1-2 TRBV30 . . CAWRDGGRGYTF TGTGCCTGGAGGGACGGCGGGCGTGGCTACACCTTC
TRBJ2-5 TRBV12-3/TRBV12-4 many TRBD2 CASSPGTSLRETQYF TGTGCCAGCAGTCCCGGGACTAGCCTTAGGGAGACCCAGTACTTC
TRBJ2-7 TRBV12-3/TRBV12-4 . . CASSLEVGAVQYF TGTGCCAGCAGTTTAGAGGTGGGAGCTGTGCAGTACTTC
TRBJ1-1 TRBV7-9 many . CASSSSTGVGEAFF TGTGCCAGCAGCTCATCGACCGGGGTTGGTGAAGCTTTCTTT
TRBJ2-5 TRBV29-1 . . CSSLRRGIGETQYF TGCAGCAGCCTACGGAGGGGAATCGGAGAGACCCAGTACTTC
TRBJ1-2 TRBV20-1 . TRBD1 CSARARTGAYGYTF TGCAGTGCTAGAGCCCGGACAGGGGCCTATGGCTACACCTTC